The 32 T cell receptor beta chains reported below all come from one sample, sequenced in a study of blood T cell repertoires in COVID-19. Clones were sequenced by immunoSEQ multiplex PCR, and TCRdb holds only the in-frame ones, with some missing. The sample gives about 400,000 clones, 75% to 90% of which show up once; 1.4% is in the top ten. Sequenced: peripheral blood. Receptor source: a woman aged 25 to 39 with active or convalescent COVID-19.

The rearrangement uses TRBV3-1 (or the pseudogene TRBV3-2) and TRBJ1-1; D may be TRBD1 (5 bases). The CDR3 is 13 residues long. Germline loops: CDR1 LGHDT, CDR2 YNNKEL (reference sequence). V was cut by 1 base and J by 8 bases, with 11 bases left in between. Here the CDR3 DNA reads TGTGCCAGCAGCCAAGCGGTAGGGGCCGAAGCTTTCTTT. Translated: CASSQAVGAEAFF.

The chain combines TRBV7-9 with TRBJ1-5, with TRBD1 as a possible D gene (6 bases). The CDR3 consists of 15 residues. Trimming stripped 5 bases from V and 4 bases from J, with 15 bases between. Germline V gives CDR1 SEHNR, CDR2 FQNEAQ (reference sequence). In DNA, the CDR3 is TGTGCCAGCAGCCTCTCCGGACAGCAGAATCAGCCCCAGCATTTT. This gives the protein CASSLSGQQNQPQHF.

The CDR3 is CAWSDAGRNTEAFF. The CDR3, as DNA: TGTGCCTGGAGTGATGCGGGGCGGAACACTGAAGCTTTCTTT. The chain links TRBV30 to TRBJ1-1; D possibly corresponds to TRBD1 (5 bases). From germline, CDR1 is GTSNPN and CDR2 SVGIG (reference sequence). Trimming left V 1 base short and J 1 base short, with 10 bases between. The CDR3 contains 14 residues. Combining the CDR3 with reference TRBV30 and TRBJ1-1 gives the whole variable domain SQTIHQWPATLVQPVGSPLSLECTVEGTSNPNLYWYRQAAGRGLQLLFYSVGIGQISSEVPQNLSASRPQDRQFILSSKKLLLSDSGFYLCAWSDAGRNTEAFFGQGTRLTVV.

The chain employs TRBV2 and TRBJ1-6; 9 bases agree with TRBD1. Germline V gives CDR1 SNHLY, CDR2 FYNNEI. This CDR3 is 14 amino acids long. Losses at the gene ends were 4 bases for V and 11 bases for J; bases not matched to a gene: 6. This chain's CDR3 is CASSGDREVTPLHF. The CDR3 DNA follows: TGTGCCAGCAGTGGGGACAGGGAGGTGACACCCCTCCACTTT.

To note about this clone: A read error may account for a junction end that differs from germline. The chain carries TRBV6-4 and TRBJ1-1, with TRBD1 matching over 8 bases. CDR3 size: 11 residues. Germline V gene data show CDR1 as MRHNA and CDR2 as SNTAGT. The CDR3, as DNA: TGTGCCAGCAGAACAGGGGGGGGACTTTCCTTT. This translates into CASRTGGGLSF.

This clone turned up a few times. The chain carries TRBV18 and TRBJ1-5; D remains ambiguous. V gave up 2 bases and J gave up 0 bases, with 11 bases separating them. Germline V gene sequence: CDR1 KGHSH, CDR2 LQKENI. This CDR3 contains 16 residues. The CDR3 coding sequence is TGTGCCAGCTCACCAAGGTCAGCGGCTAGCAATCAGCCCCAGCATTTT. Translation gives CASSPRSAASNQPQHF.

This chain joins TRBV7-6 and TRBJ1-1; the D gene is possibly TRBD1 (5 bases). The CDR3 is 15 amino acids. The V gene lost 2 bases and the J gene lost 0 bases, with 10 bases spanning the gap. Germline lookup yields CDR1 SGHVS and CDR2 FNYEAQ. The CDR3 is CASSLQDSMNTEAFF. The CDR3, as DNA: TGTGCCAGCAGCTTACAAGACAGCATGAACACTGAAGCTTTCTTT.

The chain is built from TRBV7-9 and TRBJ2-2, with TRBD1 identical over 9 bases. The V gene end was trimmed by 4 bases and the J gene end by 4 bases; junction bases not matched to a gene: 7. The CDR3 length is 16 residues. The germline V gene has CDR1 SEHNR and CDR2 FQNEAQ (reference sequence). The CDR3 region has the DNA TGTGCCAGCAGCTCTCGGACAGGGGCAGGCACCGGGGAGCTGTTTTTT. This sequence encodes CASSSRTGAGTGELFF.

The chain uses TRBV7-2 and TRBJ2-7; TRBD2 agrees at 9 bases. The V gene's germline CDR1 is SGHTA and CDR2 FQGNSA. The CDR3 loop spans 14 amino acids. Germline trimming cut 5 bases from V and 5 bases from J; bases unmatched to any gene: 7. The CDR3 DNA is TGTGCCAGCAGCGGACTAGCGAGGGGGGACGAGCAGTACTTC. Residues: CASSGLARGDEQYF.

CDR3 protein: CASSLADRVGGYTF. Here the CDR3 DNA reads TGTGCCAGCAGCTTAGCGGACAGGGTGGGTGGCTACACCTTC. This chain links TRBV13 with TRBJ1-2, with 8 bases that match TRBD1. The CDR3 has 14 amino acids. V trimming: 1 base; J trimming: 7 bases; junction bases outside the gene matches: 5. Germline V gene sequence: CDR1 PRHDT, CDR2 FYEKMQ (reference sequence). Based on the CDR3 plus reference TRBV13 and TRBJ1-2, the full variable domain is AAGVIQSPRHLIKEKRETATLKCYPIPRHDTVYWYQQGPGQDPQFLISFYEKMQSDKGSIPDRFSAQQFSDYHSELNMSSLELGDSALYFCASSLADRVGGYTFGSGTRLTVV.

The V call is TRBV3-1 (or the pseudogene TRBV3-2), the J call TRBJ2-2, with D possibly being TRBD1 (6 bases). With 4 bases removed from V and 4 bases from J, the gap between germline ends came to 13 bases. The germline V gene encodes CDR1 LGHDT and CDR2 YNNKEL (reference sequence). The CDR3 length is 15 residues. The DNA of the CDR3 is TGTGCCAGCAGCCTCTATAAGGGGGTCACCGGGGAGCTGTTTTTT. This gives the protein CASSLYKGVTGELFF.

The chain carries TRBV27 and TRBJ2-1, with D possibly being TRBD2 (6 bases). The CDR3 sequence is 16 residues long. V was pared by 5 bases and J by 1 base, with 15 bases between. Looked up from germline, CDR1 is MNHEY and CDR2 is SMNVEV (reference sequence). This CDR3 is CASSLSGGQSYNEQFF. The CDR3 DNA sequence: TGTGCCAGCAGTCTTAGCGGAGGCCAATCCTACAATGAGCAGTTCTTC.

The rearrangement uses TRBV14 and TRBJ2-1; 7 bases are a match to TRBD2. The CDR3 length is 14 residues. From germline, CDR1 is SGHDN and CDR2 FVKESK. The V segment lost 5 bases and the J segment 9 bases; nucleotides outside the gene matches: 10. CDR3 bases: TGTGCCAGCAGCTCGCGATTAGCGGGTGGTGAGCAGTTCTTC. Its protein is CASSSRLAGGEQFF.

This clone has only one observation. The chain joins TRBV5-4 to TRBJ2-2; unclear D gene. V shed 0 bases and J shed 1 base, with 4 bases lying between them. The CDR3 has 14 residues. Germline assignment: CDR1 SGHNT and CDR2 YYREEE (reference sequence). CDR3 sequence reads: CASSLDMNTGELFF. The CDR3 nucleotides are TGTGCCAGCAGCTTGGATATGAACACCGGGGAGCTGTTTTTT.

Note on this clone: The same CDR3 arises from other DNA sequences in this sample as well. V is TRBV6-1 and J is TRBJ1-4; 9 bases agree with TRBD1. The CDR3 totals 14 residues. Germline trimming cut 3 bases from V and 8 bases from J; bases unmatched to any gene: 4. The germline gives CDR1 MNHNS, CDR2 SASEGT. In nucleotides, the CDR3 is TGTGCCAGCAGTGAGGGACAGGGACGGGAAAAACTGTTTTTT. Protein: CASSEGQGREKLFF.

This clone was picked up one time. The chain employs TRBV25-1 and TRBJ2-7, with a possible D match to TRBD1 (6 bases). Per the germline V gene, CDR1 is MGHDK and CDR2 is SYGVNS. The V end was cut by 5 bases, the J end by 2 bases, with 13 bases between. The CDR3 length is 14 residues. The CDR3 sequence: CASSWSTGPYEQYF. The CDR3 DNA is TGTGCCAGCAGTTGGTCTACAGGGCCCTACGAGCAGTACTTC.

The V call is TRBV25-1, the J call TRBJ2-7, with 8 bases aligning to TRBD2. CDR1 is MGHDK, CDR2 SYGVNS, per germline. Trimming cost V 2 bases and J 7 bases; bases outside gene matches: 10. The CDR3 sequence is 15 residues long. Here the CDR3 reads CASSEGSGSTKEQYF. CDR3 DNA: TGTGCCAGCAGTGAAGGAAGCGGGAGTACGAAGGAGCAGTACTTC.

The DNA for the CDR3 is TGTGCCAGAGTAACGGGACAGGAGAACTTCTATGGCTACACCTTC. Its protein is CARVTGQENFYGYTF. The chain combines TRBV6-4 with TRBJ1-2; TRBD1 aligns across 8 bases. After removal of 9 bases from V and 4 bases from J, the junction contained 13 bases not matched to a gene. The CDR3 has 15 amino acids. Germline CDR1 is MRHNA and CDR2 is SNTAGT.

V usage is TRBV14 and J usage is TRBJ1-4; D gene unclear. The germline V gene has CDR1 SGHDN and CDR2 FVKESK. The length of the CDR3 is 16 residues. Trimming shortened V by 4 bases and J by 7 bases, and 19 bases separated the two germline ends. CDR3 in amino acids: CASSPFSEGLGEKLFF. The DNA for the CDR3 is TGTGCCAGCAGCCCCTTCTCGGAGGGCTTAGGTGAAAAACTGTTTTTT. The complete variable domain, with remaining parts taken from reference TRBV14 and TRBJ1-4, reads EAGVTQFPSHSVIEKGQTVTLRCDPISGHDNLYWYRRVMGKEIKFLLHFVKESKQDESGMPNNRFLAERTGGTYSTLKVQPAELEDSGVYFCASSPFSEGLGEKLFFGSGTQLSVL.

The chain combines TRBV4-1 with TRBJ1-1; D call uncertain. The CDR3 has 16 residues. Germline V gene lookup returns CDR1 MGHRA and CDR2 YSYEKL. Trimming pared 2 bases from V and 3 bases from J, leaving 16 bases between. The CDR3 region is CASSQLYNQDYTEAFF. CDR3 DNA: TGCGCCAGCAGCCAATTATATAACCAGGATTACACTGAAGCTTTCTTT.

The count of this clone is one. The same CDR3 arises from other DNA sequences in this sample as well. V usage is TRBV19 and J usage is TRBJ1-1; maybe TRBD1 (6 bases). V was clipped by 6 bases and J by 1 base, with 9 bases between them. The V gene's germline CDR1 is LNHDA and CDR2 SQIVND (reference sequence). There are 13 residues in the CDR3. CDR3 DNA: TGTGCCAGTAGCGTACAGGGGAACACTGAAGCTTTCTTT. This sequence encodes CASSVQGNTEAFF. Full variable domain (outside the CDR3, taken from reference TRBV19 and TRBJ1-1): DGGITQSPKYLFRKEGQNVTLSCEQNLNHDAMYWYRQDPGQGLRLIYYSQIVNDFQKGDIAEGYSVSREKKESFPLTVTSAQKNPTAFYLCASSVQGNTEAFFGQGTRLTVV.

The chain carries TRBV12-3 or TRBV12-4 and TRBJ2-7; no clear D gene. Between the trimmed V and J ends, which lost 1 base and 3 bases, there was a span of 4 bases. The CDR3 has 12 amino acids. The CDR3: CASSLDSYEQYF. The CDR3 DNA reads as TGTGCCAGCAGTTTAGACAGCTACGAGCAGTACTTC.

The chain recombines TRBV2 with TRBJ2-7, with 8 bases fitting TRBD1. The CDR3 has 14 residues. The germline gives CDR1 SNHLY, CDR2 FYNNEI. The V and J ends lost 4 bases and 0 bases, in that order; junction bases with no gene match: 2. The CDR3 here is CASSGQGSSYEQYF. CDR3 in DNA: TGTGCCAGCAGTGGACAGGGGTCCTCCTACGAGCAGTACTTC.

The chain has TRBV25-1 and TRBJ2-7; 9 nucleotides agree with TRBD1. V dropped 2 bases and J dropped 1; count of bases not matched to a gene: 9. The CDR3 consists of 17 residues. CDR1 is MGHDK and CDR2 is SYGVNS in the germline V gene. The DNA of the CDR3 is TGTGCCAGCAGTGAAGCGGTAGGCGACAGGGGGTCCTACGAGCAGTACTTC. Translated, it gives CASSEAVGDRGSYEQYF.

This clone was observed once. The chain couples TRBV25-1 to TRBJ2-7; 10 bases map to TRBD2. Germline values: CDR1 MGHDK, CDR2 SYGVNS. With V trimmed by 4 bases and J by 3 bases, 3 bases remained unmatched. The CDR3 is 14 residues long. The CDR3 nucleotides read TGTGCCAGCAGTGGTAGCGGGGGGCACTACGAGCAGTACTTC. This sequence encodes CASSGSGGHYEQYF.

This clone has just one count. The chain links TRBV25-1 to TRBJ2-1; perhaps TRBD2 as D (6 bases). Germline V lookup: CDR1 MGHDK, CDR2 SYGVNS. Trimming removed 8 bases from V and 0 bases from J, with 23 bases in between. The CDR3 loop spans 18 amino acids. CDR3 sequence: CASAGAPGTDYSYNEQFF. The CDR3 DNA reads TGTGCCAGCGCGGGCGCCCCCGGGACGGACTACTCCTACAATGAGCAGTTCTTC. Full variable domain (missing parts from reference TRBV25-1 and TRBJ2-1): EADIYQTPRYLVIGTGKKITLECSQTMGHDKMYWYQQDPGMELHLIHYSYGVNSTEKGDLSSESTVSRIRTEHFPLTLESARPSHTSQYLCASAGAPGTDYSYNEQFFGPGTRLTVL.

V is TRBV5-1 and J is TRBJ2-2, with 7 bases aligning to TRBD1. Unmatched junction bases numbered 4, after V lost 3 bases and J lost 5 bases. This CDR3 comprises 14 residues. The germline V gene has CDR1 SGHRS and CDR2 YFSETQ. The CDR3 sequence: CASSYDRDTGELFF. CDR3 DNA sequence: TGCGCCAGCAGCTATGACAGGGATACCGGGGAGCTGTTTTTT.

This clone has just one count. The chain has TRBV7-9 and TRBJ2-7, with D perhaps TRBD2 (6 bases). Germline loops: CDR1 SEHNR, CDR2 FQNEAQ (reference sequence). The CDR3 is 14 amino acids. Trimming left V 5 bases short and J 0 bases short, with 11 bases between. The CDR3 nucleotides read TGTGCCAGCAGCCCCGCGGGGAGCTCCTACGAGCAGTACTTC. It translates to CASSPAGSSYEQYF. The full variable domain, completed using reference TRBV7-9 and TRBJ2-7, is DTGVSQNPRHKITKRGQNVTFRCDPISEHNRLYWYRQTLGQGPEFLTYFQNEAQLEKSRLLSDRFSAERPKGSFSTLEIQRTEQGDSAMYLCASSPAGSSYEQYFGPGTRLTVT.

This chain connects TRBV27 to TRBJ2-1, with 9 bases identical to TRBD2. The germline V gene has CDR1 MNHEY and CDR2 SMNVEV (reference sequence). Trimming cost V 6 bases and J 4 bases; bases outside gene matches: 4. The CDR3 is made up of 14 amino acids. Written as DNA, the CDR3 is TGTGCCAGCAGGCTTAGCGGGAGTTACAATGAGCAGTTCTTC. The encoded protein is CASRLSGSYNEQFF.

This clone was detected only once. CDR3 loop: CASSQEELGSTEAFF. The CDR3, as DNA: TGCGCCAGCAGCCAAGAGGAACTCGGGAGCACTGAAGCTTTCTTT. The chain couples TRBV4-1 to TRBJ1-1; no firm D call. In germline, CDR1 is MGHRA, CDR2 YSYEKL. This CDR3 is built from 15 residues. Trimming pared 0 bases from V and 4 bases from J, leaving 12 bases between.

The CDR3 spells CASRRDSHNSPLHF. CDR3 sequence (DNA): TGTGCCAGCAGGAGGGACAGCCATAATTCACCCCTCCACTTT. V is TRBV6-5 and J is TRBJ1-6, with TRBD1 matching over 7 bases. This CDR3 contains 14 residues. Trimming removed 6 bases from V and 5 bases from J; junction bases left unmatched: 4. Germline CDR1 is MNHEY and CDR2 is SVGAGI.

The J gene is TRBJ2-3, the V gene TRBV23-1, with 11 bases lining up with TRBD2. Being an ORF, TRBV23-1 has a function that is uncertain. The V gene end was trimmed by 2 bases and the J gene end by 1 base; junction bases not matched to a gene: 14. The CDR3 length is 20 residues. CDR3 residues: CASSQPFSGGVYRGTDTQYF. The CDR3, as DNA: TGCGCCAGCAGTCAACCGTTTAGCGGGGGGGTGTATCGTGGCACAGATACGCAGTATTTT.